This T cell receptor beta chain was retrieved from a study of post-analysis software for immune sequencing data. Study background: Multiple sclerosis in the patients followed relapsing-remitting, secondary progressive and progressive-relapsing courses. Study-wide results and limits: Relative to controls, patients had five TRBV segments at higher frequency, with TRBV5-6, TRBV5-1 and TRBV20-1 among these.

Concerning this clonotype: What it recognizes is unknown.

Carried by the TCR beta cDNA libraries were unique molecular identifiers. TCRdb recomputed calls from the PCR reads with MiXCR, one row per CDR3 protein. This sample has roughly 540,000 distinct CDR3 sequences, with approximately 31% found just once. V lost 2 bases and J 1 base, leaving 17 bases between the germline ends. CDR1 is SGHRS, CDR2 YFSETQ, per germline. The CDR3 loop spans 17 amino acids. The rearrangement links TRBV5-1 to TRBJ2-3; possible D gene TRBD2, 5 bases. The receptor's source is a girl under 18 with multiple sclerosis. Sequenced input: blood. CDR3: CASSFRPVGSGTDTQYF. CDR3 DNA sequence: TGCGCCAGCAGCTTCCGTCCCGTGGGTAGCGGCACAGATACGCAGTATTTT.